Each of the 8 T cell receptor beta chains below was sequenced from the same sample in a study of T cells expressing NK-cell markers. TCRdb re-called the 5' RACE reads and gives one entry per CDR3 protein, without DNA. The sample totals approximately 700 distinct CDR3 sequences; its top ten clones hold over 50%. The sequenced material came from blood T cells: a sorted CD56 or NKG2C T cell subset, CD4+ or CD8+ T cells, or bulk PBMC T cells (not recorded which). Receptors originate from a woman between 50 and 59 years old in good health.

This clonotype is medium-sized by frequency. The chain couples TRBV4-2 to TRBJ2-3; the TCRdb D gene call, TRBD2, has no DNA to confirm it. This CDR3 is 16 amino acids long. Per the germline V gene, CDR1 is LGHNA and CDR2 is YNFKEQ. CDR3: CASSQGPSGNTDTQYF.

V gene TRBV6-1 combines with J gene TRBJ1-5; lacking DNA, the TRBD1 call made by TCRdb goes unchecked. The V gene's germline CDR1 is MNHNS and CDR2 SASEGT. This CDR3 region has 14 residues. CDR3: CASTGTLENQPQHF.

In terms of frequency, this clonotype is medium-sized. The chain joins TRBV24-1 to TRBJ2-5; checking the TCRdb D call of TRBD2 is not possible without DNA. Germline loops: CDR1 KGHDR, CDR2 SFDVKD. The CDR3 runs 15 residues. CDR3 sequence reads: CATSDLASDQETQYF.

The chain uses TRBV6-2 or TRBV6-3 and TRBJ2-6. The CDR3 runs 14 residues. Germline lookup yields CDR1 MNHEY and CDR2 SVGEGT. The CDR3 here is CASSYNSGANVLTF.

The J gene is TRBJ1-2, the V gene TRBV21-1. TRBV21-1 is designated a pseudogene. The CDR3 is 13 amino acids. The CDR3 spells CASSRRRVYGYTF.

Judged by frequency, this clonotype is medium-sized. The V call is TRBV9, the J call TRBJ1-2; with no DNA, the TCRdb D assignment of TRBD1 cannot be verified. The germline CDR1 and CDR2 sequences are SGDLS and YYNGEE. CDR3 length: 14 amino acids. The CDR3 region is CASSAEGTGWGYTF.

This clonotype is classed as medium-sized by frequency. This sequence joins TRBV28 and TRBJ2-7; TCRdb indicates TRBD1, and absent DNA this call remains unverified. The germline gives CDR1 MDHEN, CDR2 SYDVKM. This CDR3 spans 14 amino acids. The CDR3 protein is CASSSLAGGYEQYF.

In terms of frequency, this clonotype is medium-sized. This sequence joins TRBV20-1 and TRBJ2-5; TCRdb's assignment of TRBD1 cannot be checked, as there is no DNA. The CDR3 loop spans 14 amino acids. The germline CDR1 and CDR2 sequences are DFQATT and SNEGSKA (reference sequence). CDR3 in amino acids: CSARGGVLMETQYF.